This T cell receptor beta chain was profiled in a study of T-cell reconstitution after alpha-beta-depleted transplantation in children. As concerns this clonotype: Antigen specificity is unknown.

Unique molecular identifiers were built into the TCRbeta library. TCRdb re-derived calls from the PCR reads in MiXCR, one entry per CDR3 protein. The sample lists hundreds of thousands of distinct CDR3 sequences; approximately 14% were seen once. Germline V gene lookup returns CDR1 MDHEN and CDR2 SYDVKM. V was clipped by 6 bases and J by 0 bases, with 15 bases between them. The length of the CDR3 is 17 residues. Study findings and constraints: By one year post-transplant, T-cell counts and diversity largely arose from T cells that were newly produced. Surviving thymic progenitors and recipient T cells were the source of high TCRbeta diversity at day 60 in some patients. Expanded clones from the graft, numbering several hundred, reportedly supplied alpha-beta T cells about two months after transplant.

Source: PBMCs, taken before TCRalphabeta/CD19-depleted stem cell transplant. The TCR sequence derives from a girl aged 2-10 years with congenital amegakaryocytic thrombocytopenia, due to receive a stem cell transplant. V gene TRBV28 combines with J gene TRBJ2-6; D call uncertain. This CDR3 is CASSAEVGSSGANVLTF. In nucleotides, the CDR3 is TGTGCCAGCAGCGCCGAGGTTGGTAGCTCTGGGGCCAACGTCCTGACTTTC.